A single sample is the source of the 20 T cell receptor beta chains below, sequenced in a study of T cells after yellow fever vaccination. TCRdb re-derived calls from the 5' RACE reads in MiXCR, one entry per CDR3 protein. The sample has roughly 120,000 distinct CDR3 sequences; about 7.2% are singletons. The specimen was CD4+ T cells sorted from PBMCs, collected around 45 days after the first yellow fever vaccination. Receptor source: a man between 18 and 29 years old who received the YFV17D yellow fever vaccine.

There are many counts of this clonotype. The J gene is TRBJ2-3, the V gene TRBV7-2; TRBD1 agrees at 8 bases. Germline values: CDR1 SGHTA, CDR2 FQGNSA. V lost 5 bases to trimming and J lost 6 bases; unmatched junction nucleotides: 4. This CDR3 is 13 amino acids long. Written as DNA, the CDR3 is TGTGCCAGCAGCGACAGGGGCTCGGATACGCAGTATTTT. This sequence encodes CASSDRGSDTQYF.

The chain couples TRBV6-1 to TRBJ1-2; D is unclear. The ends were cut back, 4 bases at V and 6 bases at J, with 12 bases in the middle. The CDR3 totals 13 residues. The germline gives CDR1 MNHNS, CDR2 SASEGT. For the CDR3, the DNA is TGTGCCAGCAGTGTAAGACGGGCGCATGGCTACACCTTC. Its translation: CASSVRRAHGYTF.

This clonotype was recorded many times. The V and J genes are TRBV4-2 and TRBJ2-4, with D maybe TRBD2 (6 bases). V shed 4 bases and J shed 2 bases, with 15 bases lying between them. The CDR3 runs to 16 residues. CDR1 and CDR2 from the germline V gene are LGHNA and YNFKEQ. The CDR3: CASSPASGGSKNIQYF. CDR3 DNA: TGTGCCAGCAGCCCCGCTTCTGGGGGGTCCAAAAACATTCAGTACTTC.

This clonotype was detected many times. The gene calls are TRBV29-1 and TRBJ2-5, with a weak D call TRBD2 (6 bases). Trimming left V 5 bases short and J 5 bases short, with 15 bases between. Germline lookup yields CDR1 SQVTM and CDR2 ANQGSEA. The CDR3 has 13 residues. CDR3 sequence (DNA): TGCAGCGTTAACAACGGGGGACGCGAGACCCAGTACTTC. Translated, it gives CSVNNGGRETQYF. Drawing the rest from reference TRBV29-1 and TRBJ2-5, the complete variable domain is SAVISQKPSRDICQRGTSLTIQCQVDSQVTMMFWYRQQPGQSLTLIATANQGSEATYESGFVIDKFPISRPNLTFSTLTVSNMSPEDSSIYLCSVNNGGRETQYFGPGTRLLVL.

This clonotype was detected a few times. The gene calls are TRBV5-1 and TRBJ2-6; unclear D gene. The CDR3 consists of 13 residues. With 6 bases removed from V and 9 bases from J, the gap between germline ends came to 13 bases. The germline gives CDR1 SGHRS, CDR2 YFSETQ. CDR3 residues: CASTLGLSNVLTF. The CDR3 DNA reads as TGCGCCAGCACCCTGGGTCTAAGCAACGTCCTGACTTTC.

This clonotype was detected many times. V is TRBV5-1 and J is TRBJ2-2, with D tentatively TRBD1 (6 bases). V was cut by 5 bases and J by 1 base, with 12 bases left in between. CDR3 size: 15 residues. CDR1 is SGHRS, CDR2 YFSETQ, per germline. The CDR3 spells CASSPGHQNTGELFF. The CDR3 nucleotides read TGCGCCAGCAGTCCGGGACACCAGAACACCGGGGAGCTGTTTTTT.

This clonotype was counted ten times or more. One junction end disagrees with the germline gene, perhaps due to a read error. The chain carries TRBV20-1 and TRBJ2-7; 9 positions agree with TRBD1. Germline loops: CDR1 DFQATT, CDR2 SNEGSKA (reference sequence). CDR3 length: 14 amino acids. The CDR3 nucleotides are TGCAGTGCTCAAAAAACAGGGGGCTCCTACGAGCAGTACTTT. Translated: CSAQKTGGSYEQYF.

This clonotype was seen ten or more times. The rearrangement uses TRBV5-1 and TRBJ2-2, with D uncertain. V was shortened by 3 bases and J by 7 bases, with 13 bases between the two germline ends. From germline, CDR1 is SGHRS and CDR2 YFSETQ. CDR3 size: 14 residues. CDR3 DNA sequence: TGCGCCAGCAGCTCCCTTCGCTCGGTCGGGGAGCTGTTTTTT. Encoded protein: CASSSLRSVGELFF.

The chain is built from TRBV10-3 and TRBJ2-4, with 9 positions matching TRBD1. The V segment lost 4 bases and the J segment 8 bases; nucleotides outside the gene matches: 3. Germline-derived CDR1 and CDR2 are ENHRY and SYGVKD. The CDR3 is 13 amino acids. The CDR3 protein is CAISGQGEDIQYF. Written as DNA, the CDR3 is TGTGCCATCAGTGGACAGGGGGAGGACATTCAGTACTTC.

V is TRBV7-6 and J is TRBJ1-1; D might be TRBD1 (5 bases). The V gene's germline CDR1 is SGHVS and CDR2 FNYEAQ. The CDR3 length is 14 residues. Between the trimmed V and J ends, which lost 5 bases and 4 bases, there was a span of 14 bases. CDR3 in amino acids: CASSPREGPTEAFF. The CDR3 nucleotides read TGTGCCAGCAGCCCGCGGGAGGGGCCCACTGAAGCTTTCTTT.

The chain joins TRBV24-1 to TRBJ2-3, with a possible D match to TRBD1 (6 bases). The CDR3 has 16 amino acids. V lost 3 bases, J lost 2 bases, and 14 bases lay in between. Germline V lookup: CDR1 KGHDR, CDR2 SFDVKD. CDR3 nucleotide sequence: TGTGCCACCAGTGATCCGCGACAGGAACCCACAGATACGCAGTATTTT. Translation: CATSDPRQEPTDTQYF.

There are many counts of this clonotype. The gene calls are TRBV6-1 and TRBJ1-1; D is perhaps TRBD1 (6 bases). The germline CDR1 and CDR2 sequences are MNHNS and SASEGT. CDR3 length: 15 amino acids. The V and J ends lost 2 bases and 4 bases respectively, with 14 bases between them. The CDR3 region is CASSERRGMTTEAFF. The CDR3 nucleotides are TGTGCCAGCAGTGAACGCAGGGGAATGACCACTGAAGCTTTCTTT.

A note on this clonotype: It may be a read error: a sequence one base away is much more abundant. The chain's CDR3 is CASSLIRAGGEALF. The CDR3 coding sequence is TGTGCCAGCAGTTTAATCAGGGCAGGTGGAGAAGCTTTGTTT. This chain links TRBV12-3 or TRBV12-4 with TRBJ1-1; tentative D call: TRBD1 (5 bases). The CDR3 spans 14 residues.

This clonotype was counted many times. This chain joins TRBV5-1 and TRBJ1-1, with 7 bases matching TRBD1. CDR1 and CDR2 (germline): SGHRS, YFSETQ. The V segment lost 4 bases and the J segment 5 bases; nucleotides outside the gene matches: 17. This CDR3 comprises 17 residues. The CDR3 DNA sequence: TGCGCCAGCAGCACCAATCCCACCAACAGGGGAAGTACTGAAGCTTTCTTT. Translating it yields CASSTNPTNRGSTEAFF.

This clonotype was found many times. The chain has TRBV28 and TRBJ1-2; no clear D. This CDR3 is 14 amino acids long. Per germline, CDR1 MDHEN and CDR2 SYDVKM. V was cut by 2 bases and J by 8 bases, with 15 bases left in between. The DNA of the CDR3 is TGTGCCAGCAGTTTAACGGTTTCCCTTAAGGGCTACACCTTC. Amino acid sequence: CASSLTVSLKGYTF.

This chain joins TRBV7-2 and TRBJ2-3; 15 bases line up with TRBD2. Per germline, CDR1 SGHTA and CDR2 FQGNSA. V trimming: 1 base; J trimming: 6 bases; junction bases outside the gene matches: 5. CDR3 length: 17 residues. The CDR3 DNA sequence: TGTGCCAGCAGCTTAGTTGGGACTAGCGGGGGGCTTGATACGCAGTATTTT. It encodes CASSLVGTSGGLDTQYF.

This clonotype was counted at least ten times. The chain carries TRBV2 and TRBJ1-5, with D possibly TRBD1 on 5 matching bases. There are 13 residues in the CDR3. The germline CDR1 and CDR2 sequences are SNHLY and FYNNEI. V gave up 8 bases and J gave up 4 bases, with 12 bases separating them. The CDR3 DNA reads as TGTGCCAGCCGGGACTCAGGTAATCAGCCCCAGCATTTT. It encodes CASRDSGNQPQHF.

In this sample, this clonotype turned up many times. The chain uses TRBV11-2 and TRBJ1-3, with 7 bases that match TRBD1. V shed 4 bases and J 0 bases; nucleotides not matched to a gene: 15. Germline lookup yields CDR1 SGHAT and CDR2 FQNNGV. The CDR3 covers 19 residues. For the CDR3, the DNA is TGTGCCAGCAGCTCCGGGACAGCAAAAGTCCCCAGCTCTGGAAACACCATATATTTT. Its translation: CASSSGTAKVPSSGNTIYF.

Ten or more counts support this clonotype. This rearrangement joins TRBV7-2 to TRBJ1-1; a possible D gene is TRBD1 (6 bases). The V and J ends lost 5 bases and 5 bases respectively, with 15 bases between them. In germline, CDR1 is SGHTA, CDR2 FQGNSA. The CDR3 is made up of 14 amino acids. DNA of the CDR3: TGTGCCAGCAGCCCCTGGGGGGCGGGGACTGAAGCTTTCTTT. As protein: CASSPWGAGTEAFF.

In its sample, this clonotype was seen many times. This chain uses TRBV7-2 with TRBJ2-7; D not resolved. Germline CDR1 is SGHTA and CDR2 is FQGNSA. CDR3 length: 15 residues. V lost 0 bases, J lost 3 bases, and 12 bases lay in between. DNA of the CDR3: TGTGCCAGCAGCTTAGCCCTGGGCAGGATCTACGAGCAGTACTTC. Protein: CASSLALGRIYEQYF. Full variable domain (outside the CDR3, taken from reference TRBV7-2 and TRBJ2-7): GAGVSQSPSNKVTEKGKDVELRCDPISGHTALYWYRQSLGQGLEFLIYFQGNSAPDKSGLPSDRFSAERTGGSVSTLTIQRTQQEDSAVYLCASSLALGRIYEQYFGPGTRLTVT.